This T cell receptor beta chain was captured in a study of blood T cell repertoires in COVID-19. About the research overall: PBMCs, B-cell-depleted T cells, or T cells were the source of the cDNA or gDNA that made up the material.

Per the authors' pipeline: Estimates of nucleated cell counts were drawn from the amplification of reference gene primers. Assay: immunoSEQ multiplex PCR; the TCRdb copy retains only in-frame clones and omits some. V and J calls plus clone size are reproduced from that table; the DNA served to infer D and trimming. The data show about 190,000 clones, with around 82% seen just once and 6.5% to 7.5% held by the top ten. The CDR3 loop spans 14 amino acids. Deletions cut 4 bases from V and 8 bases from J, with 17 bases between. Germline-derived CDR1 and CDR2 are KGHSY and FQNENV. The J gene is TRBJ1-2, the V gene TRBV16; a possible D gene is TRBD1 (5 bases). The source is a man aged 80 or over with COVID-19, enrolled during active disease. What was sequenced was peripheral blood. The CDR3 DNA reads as TGTGCCAGCAGCCCCAGGGCCAACGGGTGGGGCTACACCTTC. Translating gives CASSPRANGWGYTF.